These T cell receptor beta chains were read from a single sample in a study of graft-versus-host responses after intestinal transplantation. Data came from immunoSEQ multiplex PCR; TCRdb stores just in-frame clones and leaves some out. The top ten clones hold more than 0.9% of a sample with more than 95,000 clones, 80% to 95% of them seen once. No antigen has been assigned to these receptors. The sample here was unstimulated CD8+ T cells sorted from spleen or lymph node cells, taken before intestinal transplant. All receptors derive from a human donor who received an intestinal transplant. Each CDR3 is given with its conserved first and last residue. Each record gives: V gene, clone size, J gene, D gene, CDR3 protein, CDR3 DNA. The D gene is left open where the match is weak. Size is stated for part of the rows, as once, few or many counts, or as a class when the clone is expanded.

V: TRBV4-1; size: .; J: TRBJ1-1; D: .; CDR3: CASSQEGNLIAEAFF; DNA: TGCGCCAGCAGCCAAGAAGGGAACCTCATCGCTGAAGCTTTCTTT
V: TRBV13; size: .; J: TRBJ2-1; D: .; CDR3: CASSLGLRGGLYNEQFF; DNA: TGTGCCAGCAGCTTAGGCCTAAGGGGGGGGCTTTACAATGAGCAGTTCTTC
V: TRBV4-1; size: .; J: TRBJ2-7; D: .; CDR3: CASSQEYRDGYEQYF; DNA: TGCGCCAGCAGCCAAGAGTACAGGGACGGCTACGAGCAGTACTTC
V: TRBV29-1; size: .; J: TRBJ1-4; D: .; CDR3: CSVRQNNEKLFF; DNA: TGCAGCGTTCGGCAGAATAATGAAAAACTGTTTTTT
V: TRBV19; size: .; J: TRBJ2-7; D: .; CDR3: CASSIIPGYEQYF; DNA: TGTGCCAGTAGTATAATACCCGGATACGAGCAGTACTTC
V: TRBV7-9; size: once; J: TRBJ2-1; D: TRBD2; CDR3: CASSFTSGVIYNEQFF; DNA: TGTGCCAGCAGCTTTACAAGCGGGGTTATCTACAATGAGCAGTTCTTC
V: TRBV12-5; size: .; J: TRBJ2-2; D: TRBD1; CDR3: CASGQGQDITGELFF; DNA: TGTGCTAGTGGTCAAGGACAGGACATTACCGGGGAGCTGTTTTTT
V: TRBV13; size: .; J: TRBJ1-1; D: .; CDR3: CASSFTGVTEAFF; DNA: TGTGCCAGCAGCTTCACGGGGGTCACTGAAGCTTTCTTT
V: TRBV27; size: .; J: TRBJ2-5; D: .; CDR3: CASSLYGGEGETQYF; DNA: TGTGCCAGCAGTTTATACGGGGGCGAGGGGGAGACCCAGTACTTC
V: TRBV4-2; size: .; J: TRBJ1-5; D: .; CDR3: CASSQKGQGNQPQHF; DNA: TGTGCCAGCAGCCAAAAAGGGCAAGGCAATCAGCCCCAGCATTTT
V: TRBV27; size: .; J: TRBJ2-3; D: .; CDR3: CASSDTASDTQYF; DNA: TGTGCCAGCAGCGACACTGCTTCAGATACGCAGTATTTT
V: TRBV5-4; size: once; J: TRBJ1-2; D: .; CDR3: CASSLELLGYGYTF; DNA: TGTGCCAGCAGCTTGGAACTCCTAGGCTATGGCTACACCTTC
V: TRBV13; size: .; J: TRBJ2-3; D: TRBD2; CDR3: CASSLGLLAWSTDTQYF; DNA: TGTGCCAGCAGCTTAGGATTACTAGCGTGGAGTACAGATACGCAGTATTTT
V: TRBV7-9; size: .; J: TRBJ1-2; D: TRBD1; CDR3: CASSPTGGGFGGYTF; DNA: TGTGCCAGCAGCCCGACAGGGGGCGGCTTTGGGGGCTACACCTTC
V: TRBV5-4; size: .; J: TRBJ2-1; D: .; CDR3: CASSLGSGEQFF; DNA: TGTGCCAGCAGCTTGGGGAGCGGTGAGCAGTTCTTC
V: TRBV7-8; size: .; J: TRBJ2-5; D: .; CDR3: CASSLWSIEQFQETQYF; DNA: TGTGCCAGCAGCTTATGGTCAATAGAACAGTTCCAAGAGACCCAGTACTTC
V: TRBV7-8; size: .; J: TRBJ2-1; D: TRBD2; CDR3: CASSHGTSGGNEQFF; DNA: TGTGCCAGCTCCCACGGGACTAGCGGGGGCAATGAGCAGTTCTTC
V: TRBV7-9; size: .; J: TRBJ1-6; D: .; CDR3: CASSEDSILSPLHF; DNA: TGTGCCAGCAGCGAGGACAGTATCCTTTCACCCCTCCACTTT
V: TRBV5-1; size: .; J: TRBJ2-5; D: TRBD2; CDR3: CASSFLGGGIQETQYF; DNA: TGCGCCAGCAGCTTTCTCGGCGGGGGTATCCAAGAGACCCAGTACTTC
V: TRBV14; size: .; J: TRBJ2-7; D: .; CDR3: CASSQGVPTGSYEQYF; DNA: TGTGCCAGCAGCCAAGGGGTGCCCACAGGGTCCTACGAGCAGTACTTC
V: TRBV25-1; size: .; J: TRBJ1-2; D: TRBD1; CDR3: CASTDRENYGYTF; DNA: TGTGCCAGCACGGACAGGGAAAACTATGGCTACACCTTC
V: TRBV4-2; size: .; J: TRBJ1-5; D: .; CDR3: CASSQDLGLYSNQPQHF; DNA: TGTGCCAGCAGCCAAGATTTAGGGTTATATAGCAATCAGCCCCAGCATTTT
V: TRBV19; size: .; J: TRBJ2-5; D: .; CDR3: CASRGAQETQYF; DNA: TGTGCCAGTCGCGGGGCGCAAGAGACCCAGTACTTC
V: TRBV4-1; size: .; J: TRBJ2-5; D: TRBD1; CDR3: CASSLQVFLGQAETQYF; DNA: TGCGCCAGCAGCCTACAAGTATTCCTTGGACAGGCGGAGACCCAGTACTTC
V: TRBV7-9; size: .; J: TRBJ1-1; D: .; CDR3: CASSPSEGGTEAFF; DNA: TGTGCCAGCAGCCCTTCGGAGGGAGGCACTGAAGCTTTCTTT
V: TRBV6-6; size: .; J: TRBJ1-1; D: .; CDR3: CASGAGTNTEAFF; DNA: TGTGCCAGCGGGGCAGGGACGAACACTGAAGCTTTCTTT
V: TRBV7-9; size: .; J: TRBJ2-7; D: .; CDR3: CASSSIHEQYF; DNA: TGTGCCAGCAGCTCAATACACGAGCAGTACTTC
V: TRBV9; size: .; J: TRBJ1-2; D: .; CDR3: CASSADAGGGYTF; DNA: TGTGCCAGCAGCGCCGATGCTGGAGGGGGCTACACCTTC
V: TRBV7-6; size: .; J: TRBJ2-5; D: .; CDR3: CASSLEAATFQETQYF; DNA: TGTGCCAGCAGCTTAGAGGCAGCTACGTTCCAAGAGACCCAGTACTTC